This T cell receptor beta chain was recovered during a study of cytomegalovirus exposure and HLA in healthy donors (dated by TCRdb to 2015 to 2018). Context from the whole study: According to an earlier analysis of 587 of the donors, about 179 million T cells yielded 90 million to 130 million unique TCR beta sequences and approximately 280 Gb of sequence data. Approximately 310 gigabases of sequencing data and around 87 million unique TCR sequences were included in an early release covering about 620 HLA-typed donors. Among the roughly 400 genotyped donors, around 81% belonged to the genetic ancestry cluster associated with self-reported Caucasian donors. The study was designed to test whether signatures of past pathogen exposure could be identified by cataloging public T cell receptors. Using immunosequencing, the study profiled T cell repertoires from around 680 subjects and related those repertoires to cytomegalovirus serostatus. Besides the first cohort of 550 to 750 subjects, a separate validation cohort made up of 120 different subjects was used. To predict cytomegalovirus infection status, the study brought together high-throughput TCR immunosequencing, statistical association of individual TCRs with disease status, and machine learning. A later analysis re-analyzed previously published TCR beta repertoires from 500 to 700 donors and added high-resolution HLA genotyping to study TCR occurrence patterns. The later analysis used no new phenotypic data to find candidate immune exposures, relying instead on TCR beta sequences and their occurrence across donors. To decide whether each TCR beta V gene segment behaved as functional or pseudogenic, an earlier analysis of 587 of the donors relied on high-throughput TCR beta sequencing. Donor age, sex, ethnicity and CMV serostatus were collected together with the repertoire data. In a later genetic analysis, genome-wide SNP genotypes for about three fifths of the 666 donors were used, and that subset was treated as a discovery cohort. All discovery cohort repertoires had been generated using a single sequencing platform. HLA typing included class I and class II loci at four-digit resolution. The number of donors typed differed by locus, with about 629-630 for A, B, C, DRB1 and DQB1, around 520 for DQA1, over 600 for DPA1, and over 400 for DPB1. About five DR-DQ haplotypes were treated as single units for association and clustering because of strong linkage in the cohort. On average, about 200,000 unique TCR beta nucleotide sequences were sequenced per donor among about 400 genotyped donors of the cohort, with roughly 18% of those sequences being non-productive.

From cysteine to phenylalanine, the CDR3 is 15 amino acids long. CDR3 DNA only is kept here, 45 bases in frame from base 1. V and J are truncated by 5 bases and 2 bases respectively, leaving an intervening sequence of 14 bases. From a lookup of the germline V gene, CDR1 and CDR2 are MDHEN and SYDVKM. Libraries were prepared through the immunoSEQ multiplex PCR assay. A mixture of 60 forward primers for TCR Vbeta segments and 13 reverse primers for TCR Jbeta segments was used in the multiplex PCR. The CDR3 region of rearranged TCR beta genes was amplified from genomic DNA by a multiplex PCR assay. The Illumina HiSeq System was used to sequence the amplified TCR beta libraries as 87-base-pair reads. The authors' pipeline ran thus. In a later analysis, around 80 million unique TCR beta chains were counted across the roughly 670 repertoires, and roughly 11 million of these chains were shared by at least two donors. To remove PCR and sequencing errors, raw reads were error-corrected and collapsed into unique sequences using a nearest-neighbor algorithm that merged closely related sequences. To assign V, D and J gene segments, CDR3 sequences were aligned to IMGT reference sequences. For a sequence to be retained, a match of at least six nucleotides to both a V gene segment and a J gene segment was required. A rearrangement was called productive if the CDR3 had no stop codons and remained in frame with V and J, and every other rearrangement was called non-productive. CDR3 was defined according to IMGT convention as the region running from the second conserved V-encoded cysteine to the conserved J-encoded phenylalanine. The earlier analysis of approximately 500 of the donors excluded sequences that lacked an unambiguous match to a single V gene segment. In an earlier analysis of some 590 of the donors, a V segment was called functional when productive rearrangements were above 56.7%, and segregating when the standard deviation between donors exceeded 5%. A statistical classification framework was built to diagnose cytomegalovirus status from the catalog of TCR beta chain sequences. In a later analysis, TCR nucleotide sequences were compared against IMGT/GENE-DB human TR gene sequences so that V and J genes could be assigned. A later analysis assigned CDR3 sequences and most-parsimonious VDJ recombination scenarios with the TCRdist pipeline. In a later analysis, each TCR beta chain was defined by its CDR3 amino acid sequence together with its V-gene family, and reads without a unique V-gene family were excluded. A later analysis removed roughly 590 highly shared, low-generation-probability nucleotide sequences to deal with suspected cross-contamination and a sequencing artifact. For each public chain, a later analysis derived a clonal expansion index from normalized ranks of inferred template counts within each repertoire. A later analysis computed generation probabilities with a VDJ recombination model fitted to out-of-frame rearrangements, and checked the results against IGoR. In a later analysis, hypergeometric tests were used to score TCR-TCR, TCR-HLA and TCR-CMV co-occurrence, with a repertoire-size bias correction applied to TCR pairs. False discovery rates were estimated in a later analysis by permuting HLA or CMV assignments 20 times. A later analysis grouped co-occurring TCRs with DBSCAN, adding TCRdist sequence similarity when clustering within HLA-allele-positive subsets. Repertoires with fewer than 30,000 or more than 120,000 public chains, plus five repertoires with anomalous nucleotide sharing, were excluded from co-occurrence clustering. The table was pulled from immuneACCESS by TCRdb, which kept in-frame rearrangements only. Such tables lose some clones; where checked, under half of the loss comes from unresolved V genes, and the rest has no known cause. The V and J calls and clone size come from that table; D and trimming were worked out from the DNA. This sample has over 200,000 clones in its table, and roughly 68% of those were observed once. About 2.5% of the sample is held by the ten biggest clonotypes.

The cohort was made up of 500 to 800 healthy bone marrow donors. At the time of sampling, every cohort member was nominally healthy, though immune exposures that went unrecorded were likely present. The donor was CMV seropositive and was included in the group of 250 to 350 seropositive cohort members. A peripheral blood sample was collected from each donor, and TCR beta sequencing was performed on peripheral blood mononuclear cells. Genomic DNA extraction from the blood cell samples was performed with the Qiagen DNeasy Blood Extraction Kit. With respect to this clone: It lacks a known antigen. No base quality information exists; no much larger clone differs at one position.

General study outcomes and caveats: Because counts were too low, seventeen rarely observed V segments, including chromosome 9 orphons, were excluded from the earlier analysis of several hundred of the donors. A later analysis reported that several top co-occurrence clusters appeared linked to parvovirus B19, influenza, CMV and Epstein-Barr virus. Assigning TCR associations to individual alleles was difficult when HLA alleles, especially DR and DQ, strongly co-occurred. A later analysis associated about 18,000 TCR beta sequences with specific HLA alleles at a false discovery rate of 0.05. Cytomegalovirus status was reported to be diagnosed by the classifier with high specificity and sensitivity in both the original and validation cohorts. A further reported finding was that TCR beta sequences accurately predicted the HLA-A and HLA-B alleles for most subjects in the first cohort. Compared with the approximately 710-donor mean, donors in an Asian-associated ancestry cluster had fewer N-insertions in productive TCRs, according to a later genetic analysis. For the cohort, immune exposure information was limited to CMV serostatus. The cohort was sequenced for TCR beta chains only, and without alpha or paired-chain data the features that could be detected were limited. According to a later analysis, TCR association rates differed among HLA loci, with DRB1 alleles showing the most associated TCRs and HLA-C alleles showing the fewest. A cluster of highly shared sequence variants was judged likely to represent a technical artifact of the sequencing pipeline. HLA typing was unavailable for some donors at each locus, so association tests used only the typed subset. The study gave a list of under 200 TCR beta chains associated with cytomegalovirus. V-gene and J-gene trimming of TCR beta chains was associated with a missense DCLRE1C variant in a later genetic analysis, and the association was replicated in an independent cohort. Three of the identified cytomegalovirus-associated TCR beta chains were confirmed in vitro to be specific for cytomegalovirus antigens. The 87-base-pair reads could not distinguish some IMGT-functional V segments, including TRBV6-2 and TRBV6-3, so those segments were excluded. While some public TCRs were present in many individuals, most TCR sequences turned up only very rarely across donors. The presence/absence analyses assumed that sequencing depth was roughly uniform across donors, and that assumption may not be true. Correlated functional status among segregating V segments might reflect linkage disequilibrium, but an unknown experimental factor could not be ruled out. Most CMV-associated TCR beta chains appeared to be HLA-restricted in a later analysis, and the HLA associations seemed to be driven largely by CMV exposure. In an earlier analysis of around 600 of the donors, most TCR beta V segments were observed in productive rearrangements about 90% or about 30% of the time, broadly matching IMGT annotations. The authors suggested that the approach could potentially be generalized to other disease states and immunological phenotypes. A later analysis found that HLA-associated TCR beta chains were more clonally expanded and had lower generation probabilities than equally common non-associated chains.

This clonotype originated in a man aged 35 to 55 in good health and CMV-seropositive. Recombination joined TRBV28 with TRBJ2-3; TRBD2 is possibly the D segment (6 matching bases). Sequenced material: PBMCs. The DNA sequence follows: TGTGCCAGCAGTCCCCAGGGACTGAACACAGATACGCAGTATTTT. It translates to CASSPQGLNTDTQYF.